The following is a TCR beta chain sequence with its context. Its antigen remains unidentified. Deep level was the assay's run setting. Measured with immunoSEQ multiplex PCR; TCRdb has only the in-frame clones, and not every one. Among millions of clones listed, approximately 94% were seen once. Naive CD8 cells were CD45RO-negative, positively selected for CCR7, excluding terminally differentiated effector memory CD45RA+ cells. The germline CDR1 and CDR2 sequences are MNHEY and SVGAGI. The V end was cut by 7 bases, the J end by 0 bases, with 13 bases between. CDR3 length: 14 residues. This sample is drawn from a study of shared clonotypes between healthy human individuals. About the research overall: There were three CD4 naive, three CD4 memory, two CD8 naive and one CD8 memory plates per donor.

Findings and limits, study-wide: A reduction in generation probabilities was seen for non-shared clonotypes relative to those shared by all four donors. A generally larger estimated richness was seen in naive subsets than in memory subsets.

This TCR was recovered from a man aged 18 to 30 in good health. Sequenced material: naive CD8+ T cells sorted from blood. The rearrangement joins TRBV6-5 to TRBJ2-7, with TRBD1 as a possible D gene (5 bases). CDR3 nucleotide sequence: TGTGCCAGCATCGACAGCTTTCTCTCCTACGAGCAGTACTTC. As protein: CASIDSFLSYEQYF.